One sample yielded the 14 T cell receptor beta chains listed below, sequenced in a study of a mutant IDH1 vaccine in newly diagnosed glioma. Noted time point: week 11, during vaccination. Vaccine doses each comprised 300 ug of mutant IDH1 20-mer peptide, with topical imiquimod. Their antigen targets remain unknown. The table came from immunoSEQ multiplex PCR; TCRdb's copy has only in-frame clones and leaves some out. The sample lists around 130,000 clones; 80% were seen once. Sequencing was performed on PBMCs, taken from a glioma patient whose treatment included an IDH1 peptide vaccine. All receptors come from a man aged 40-49 years with glioma.

The rearrangement links TRBV7-2 to TRBJ2-4, with TRBD1 matching 8 bases. The CDR3 consists of 15 residues. Germline CDR1 is SGHTA and CDR2 is FQGNSA. After removal of 1 base from V and 9 bases from J, the junction contained 8 bases not matched to a gene. This CDR3 is CASSLDPGGAGIQYF. The CDR3 bases are TGTGCCAGCAGCTTAGATCCAGGGGGCGCGGGCATTCAGTACTTC.

In its sample, this clone was seen once. The chain carries TRBV5-6 and TRBJ2-5, with a weak D call TRBD1 (6 bases). This CDR3 contains 15 residues. V lost 2 bases and J 0 bases, leaving 11 bases between the germline ends. Germline loops: CDR1 SGHDT, CDR2 YYEEEE. CDR3 sequence: CASSLLDSNQETQYF. For the CDR3, the DNA is TGTGCCAGCAGCTTATTGGACAGCAACCAAGAGACCCAGTACTTC.

This clone was detected a few times. The CDR3 DNA sequence: TGTGCCAGCAGTCCGGACAGGGCCAGGGCACAGCCCCAGCATTTT. Protein: CASSPDRARAQPQHF. The V gene is TRBV6-1, the J gene TRBJ1-5; 8 bases map to TRBD1. Trimming removed 5 bases from V and 7 bases from J; junction bases left unmatched: 10. Germline values: CDR1 MNHNS, CDR2 SASEGT. The CDR3 sequence is 15 residues long.

The gene calls are TRBV4-1 and TRBJ1-6, with TRBD1 identical over 8 bases. Looked up from germline, CDR1 is MGHRA and CDR2 is YSYEKL. This CDR3 has 16 amino acids. Trimming cost V 2 bases and J 7 bases; bases outside gene matches: 7. CDR3 in amino acids: CASSQSRDRQNSPLHF. Here the CDR3 DNA reads TGCGCCAGCAGCCAATCCCGGGACAGGCAGAATTCACCCCTCCACTTT.

The chain carries TRBV9 and TRBJ2-2; TRBD2 matches at 10 bases. Trimming cost V 3 bases and J 3 bases; bases outside gene matches: 5. The CDR3 covers 16 residues. Germline lookup yields CDR1 SGDLS and CDR2 YYNGEE. The CDR3 spells CASSAGLAAYTGELFF. In nucleotides, the CDR3 is TGTGCCAGCAGCGCCGGACTAGCGGCCTACACCGGGGAGCTGTTTTTT.

This clone has more than one count but fewer than ten. V usage is TRBV4-2 and J usage is TRBJ2-3; D is perhaps TRBD2 (5 bases). The CDR3 consists of 17 residues. Trimming pared 3 bases from V and 0 bases from J, leaving 16 bases between. In germline, CDR1 is LGHNA, CDR2 YNFKEQ. The CDR3 protein is CASSHRGSGASTDTQYF. Written as DNA, the CDR3 is TGTGCCAGCAGCCACCGCGGCAGCGGTGCTAGCACAGATACGCAGTATTTT.

V and J are TRBV12-5 and TRBJ2-7; tentative D call: TRBD1 (7 bases). Trimming pared 0 bases from V and 2 bases from J, leaving 11 bases between. Germline loops: CDR1 LGHNT, CDR2 FRNRAP. This CDR3 has 15 residues. DNA for the CDR3: TGTGCTAGTGGTTTGGTACAGGGGAGGCCCTACGAGCAGTACTTC. Amino acids: CASGLVQGRPYEQYF.

The rearrangement joins TRBV7-9 to TRBJ2-7; TRBD1 aligns across 7 bases. The length of the CDR3 is 12 residues. V was pared by 5 bases and J by 6 bases, with 4 bases of the junction left unmatched. Germline CDR1 SEHNR, CDR2 FQNEAQ (reference sequence). The CDR3 nucleotides read TGTGCCAGCAGCGCAAACAGGGGCGAGCAGTACTTC. Amino acid sequence: CASSANRGEQYF.

This clone was observed a single time. V and J are TRBV6-5 and TRBJ1-2, with D perhaps matching TRBD1 (5 bases). The CDR3 has 13 residues. V was clipped by 2 bases and J by 5 bases, with 9 bases between them. Germline CDR1 MNHEY, CDR2 SVGAGI. The DNA for the CDR3 is TGTGCCAGCAGTTACACGGGGCAATATGGCTACACCTTC. It encodes CASSYTGQYGYTF.

The CDR3 nucleotides read TGTGCCAGCAGCTTGGACCGAATCTCTGGAAACACCATATATTTT. Protein sequence: CASSLDRISGNTIYF. The chain has TRBV7-9 and TRBJ1-3; D gene ambiguous. Germline V gene lookup returns CDR1 SEHNR and CDR2 FQNEAQ (reference sequence). The CDR3 is made up of 15 amino acids. Trimming shortened V by 3 bases and J by 0 bases, and 9 bases separated the two germline ends.

The V gene is TRBV28, the J gene TRBJ1-1; D not resolved. The CDR3 sequence is 14 residues long. V lost 3 bases, J lost 5 bases, and 13 bases lay in between. Germline V gene lookup returns CDR1 MDHEN and CDR2 SYDVKM. CDR3 DNA: TGTGCCAGCAGTTTTATAAGGGAAGGGACTGAAGCTTTCTTT. Translated: CASSFIREGTEAFF. The entire variable domain, with the rest obtained from reference TRBV28 and TRBJ1-1, is as follows: DVKVTQSSRYLVKRTGEKVFLECVQDMDHENMFWYRQDPGLGLRLIYFSYDVKMKEKGDIPEGYSVSREKKERFSLILESASTNQTSMYLCASSFIREGTEAFFGQGTRLTVV.

The chain combines TRBV30 with TRBJ1-2, with D perhaps TRBD1 (6 bases). From germline, CDR1 is GTSNPN and CDR2 SVGIG (reference sequence). Trimming left V 8 bases short and J 0 bases short, with 13 bases between. The CDR3 has 13 residues. This chain's CDR3 is CAGGGPPNYGYTF. CDR3 DNA sequence: TGTGCCGGTGGGGGGCCTCCTAACTATGGCTACACCTTC.

This clone is a singleton in its sample. J is TRBJ2-7 and V is TRBV10-3; 7 bases match TRBD2. J gave up 1 base and V 4 bases, and 13 bases lay outside the gene matches. The germline V gene has CDR1 ENHRY and CDR2 SYGVKD. The CDR3 spans 17 residues. CDR3 protein: CAISGSEGRAISYEQYF. In nucleotides, the CDR3 is TGTGCCATCAGTGGGTCCGAGGGGAGGGCCATTTCCTACGAGCAGTACTTC.

This rearrangement joins TRBV19 to TRBJ1-6, with D possibly TRBD1 on 5 matching bases. V shed 2 bases and J shed 7 bases, with 15 bases lying between them. The CDR3 is made up of 16 amino acids. Germline loops: CDR1 LNHDA, CDR2 SQIVND (reference sequence). The CDR3 coding sequence is TGTGCCAGTAGTATAATACGGGACGGCGGGAATTCACCCCTCCACTTT. This encodes CASSIIRDGGNSPLHF.